Below, 24 T cell receptor beta chains from the same sample are listed, as sequenced in a study of human T cells and chemical hapten exposure. Sample time point: patch test 1, 2 weeks after DPC sensitization. As for treatment: therapeutic diphenylcyclopropenone sensitization with weekly scalp DPC. TCRdb re-analysed the RACE reads in MiXCR, keeping a single row per CDR3 protein. Seen here are 180,000 or so distinct CDR3 sequences, about 20% observed once, and the top ten hold about 6.7%. Sequences were derived from whole blood, sampled in connection with sensitization to the hapten diphenylcyclopropenone (DPC). These receptors were taken from a woman aged 45-59 years with alopecia areata. Some clones in this sample may be carry-over from other donors' samples.

V and J are TRBV27 and TRBJ2-5, with 7 positions matching TRBD2. Germline assignment: CDR1 MNHEY and CDR2 SMNVEV (reference sequence). V was pared by 5 bases and J by 3 bases, with 15 bases of the junction left unmatched. This CDR3 has 17 amino acids. The CDR3 region is CASSPWHTGGTEETQYF. As DNA, the CDR3 is TGTGCCAGCAGTCCATGGCACACGGGAGGAACGGAAGAGACCCAGTACTTC.

This clonotype was counted many times. The CDR3 nucleotides read TGCGCCAGCAGAGAGGGGGGACTTCTTCAAGAGACCCAGTACTTC. Translated, it gives CASREGGLLQETQYF. The chain has TRBV5-1 and TRBJ2-5; the D call may be TRBD1 or TRBD2 (6 bases each). V lost 5 bases and J 2 bases, leaving 16 bases between the germline ends. The length of the CDR3 is 15 residues. Germline V CDR1 and CDR2: SGHRS, YFSETQ.

The chain employs TRBV12-3 or TRBV12-4 and TRBJ2-1; 9 positions agree with TRBD2. CDR3 length: 12 residues. J was trimmed by 12 bases and V by 4 bases; bases with no gene match: 4. The CDR3, as DNA: TGTGCCAGCAGTTACGGAGCGGGAGGGCAGTTCTTC. Amino acid sequence: CASSYGAGGQFF.

V usage is TRBV2 and J usage is TRBJ1-2; D is possibly TRBD1 (6 bases). V shed 5 bases and J shed 7 bases, with 14 bases lying between them. Germline V gene data show CDR1 as SNHLY and CDR2 as FYNNEI. The CDR3 contains 13 residues. The chain's CDR3 is CASSQNREGGYTF. The CDR3, as DNA: TGTGCCAGCAGTCAAAACAGGGAGGGTGGCTACACCTTC.

The chain is built from TRBV6-2 or TRBV6-3 and TRBJ2-1, with 10 positions matching TRBD2. The CDR3 spans 15 residues. Germline V gives CDR1 MNHEY, CDR2 SVGEGT. V lost 6 bases and J lost 2; bases outside the gene matches: 4. The CDR3 DNA follows: TGTGCCAGCAGCTTACTAGCGGGACCCTACAATGAGCAGTTCTTC. The encoded protein is CASSLLAGPYNEQFF.

This clonotype was seen only a few times. The V and J genes are TRBV7-6 and TRBJ2-1; 14 bases line up with TRBD2. Trimming took 0 bases from V and 7 from J; bases not matched to a gene: 5. CDR1 is SGHVS and CDR2 is FNYEAQ in the germline V gene. The CDR3 has 17 amino acids. The CDR3 sequence: CASSLAGTSGSRNEQFF. As DNA, the CDR3 is TGTGCCAGCAGCTTAGCCGGGACTAGCGGGAGTCGTAATGAGCAGTTCTTC.

This chain connects TRBV7-9 to TRBJ2-4; tentative D call: TRBD1 (6 bases). V shed 1 base and J shed 13 bases, with 14 bases lying between them. Germline V gene data show CDR1 as SEHNR and CDR2 as FQNEAQ (reference sequence). The CDR3 contains 13 residues. CDR3 residues: CASSLDGPRGQYF. For the CDR3, the DNA is TGTGCCAGCAGCTTAGATGGTCCAAGGGGGCAGTACTTC.

About this clonotype itself: A read error may account for a junction end that differs from germline. J is TRBJ2-7 and V is TRBV12-3 or TRBV12-4; the D gene is possibly TRBD2 (6 bases). The CDR3 consists of 15 residues. Written as DNA, the CDR3 is TGTGCCAGTAGTTTGGGAGGTGGGTTTTTCTACGAGCAGTACTTC. Its protein is CASSLGGGFFYEQYF.

The V gene is TRBV5-5, the J gene TRBJ1-1; 7 bases align to TRBD1. The CDR3 length is 14 residues. V shed 0 bases, J shed 4 bases, and the junction held 3 bases outside the gene matches. Germline V gene data show CDR1 as SGHKS and CDR2 as YYEKEE (reference sequence). The CDR3 nucleotides read TGTGCCAGCAGCTTGGACAGGGGCGGCACTGAAGCTTTCTTT. It yields the protein CASSLDRGGTEAFF. The full variable domain, with the rest looked up from reference TRBV5-5 and TRBJ1-1, is DAGVTQSPTHLIKTRGQQVTLRCSPISGHKSVSWYQQVLGQGPQFIFQYYEKEERGRGNFPDRFSARQFPNYSSELNVNALLLGDSALYLCASSLDRGGTEAFFGQGTRLTVV.

The V gene is TRBV6-1, the J gene TRBJ1-1; D call uncertain. This CDR3 comprises 11 residues. From germline, CDR1 is MNHNS and CDR2 SASEGT. Trimming shortened V by 8 bases and J by 7 bases, and 11 bases separated the two germline ends. The CDR3 spells CASSSRGEAFF. As DNA, the CDR3 is TGTGCCAGCTCCTCCCGGGGTGAAGCTTTCTTT.

This sequence joins TRBV11-3 and TRBJ1-5; D is unclear. CDR1 and CDR2 from the germline V gene are SGHNT and YENEEA. The CDR3 sequence is 14 residues long. With 1 base removed from V and 7 bases from J, the gap between germline ends came to 11 bases. The DNA of the CDR3 is TGTGCCAGCAGCTTAGCCCCCGGGAAACAGCCCCAGCATTTT. It translates to CASSLAPGKQPQHF. Supplemented by reference TRBV11-3 and TRBJ1-5, the full variable domain reads EAGVVQSPRYKIIEKKQPVAFWCNPISGHNTLYWYLQNLGQGPELLIRYENEEAVDDSQLPKDRFSAERLKGVDSTLKIQPAELGDSAVYLCASSLAPGKQPQHFGDGTRLSIL.

This clonotype was picked up many times. The chain has TRBV20-1 and TRBJ1-4; 8 bases line up with TRBD1. This CDR3 comprises 13 residues. Losses at the gene ends were 5 bases for V and 4 bases for J; bases not matched to a gene: 3. The germline V gene has CDR1 DFQATT and CDR2 SNEGSKA (reference sequence). The CDR3 DNA follows: TGCAGTGCTGCGGGACAGGATAATGAAAAACTGTTTTTT. It yields the protein CSAAGQDNEKLFF.

The table lists this clonotype with a few counts. The rearrangement links TRBV12-3 or TRBV12-4 to TRBJ1-2; D unresolved. V lost 6 bases and J 8 bases, leaving 16 bases between the germline ends. The CDR3 sequence is 13 residues long. CDR3 sequence reads: CASSPTLTRGYTF. The DNA of the CDR3 is TGTGCCAGCAGCCCAACCCTCACCCGGGGCTACACCTTC.

This clonotype was seen a handful of times. The rearrangement joins TRBV10-3 to TRBJ1-1; 9 positions match TRBD1. The V segment lost 5 bases and the J segment 7 bases; nucleotides outside the gene matches: 11. The CDR3 consists of 15 residues. The germline gives CDR1 ENHRY, CDR2 SYGVKD. CDR3 region: CAISTGTGSSSEAFF. In DNA, the CDR3 is TGTGCCATCAGTACCGGGACAGGGTCGTCGAGTGAAGCTTTCTTT.

This clonotype has only a few counts. V is TRBV7-2 and J is TRBJ1-4, with D tentatively TRBD1 (5 bases). CDR3 length equals 13 residues. Germline CDR1 SGHTA, CDR2 FQGNSA. Trimming cost V 1 base and J 10 bases, with 10 bases left between them. The CDR3 DNA reads TGTGCCAGCAGCTTAGAGGGGCAGAGAAAACTGTTTTTT. This codes for CASSLEGQRKLFF.

The sample holds a few counts of this clonotype. The chain recombines TRBV7-3 with TRBJ1-1; the D is unclear. CDR1 and CDR2 (germline): SGHTA, FQGTGA. The CDR3 loop spans 14 amino acids. The V gene lost 5 bases and the J gene lost 3 bases, with 13 bases spanning the gap. The chain's CDR3 is CASSRSGSDTEAFF. The DNA for the CDR3 is TGTGCCAGCAGCCGTTCGGGCTCGGACACTGAAGCTTTCTTT.

The chain recombines TRBV20-1 with TRBJ1-5; D remains unclear. Germline-derived CDR1 and CDR2 are DFQATT and SNEGSKA (reference sequence). V was cut by 4 bases and J by 6 bases, with 13 bases left in between. The CDR3 is 13 residues long. CDR3 bases: TGCAGTGCTACGGTGCAAGGCGGTCAGCCCCAGCATTTT. Translating it yields CSATVQGGQPQHF.

The V gene is TRBV10-3, the J gene TRBJ2-1; a possible D gene is TRBD2 (6 bases). V was shortened by 6 bases and J by 6 bases, with 18 bases between the two germline ends. Per the germline V gene, CDR1 is ENHRY and CDR2 is SYGVKD. The CDR3 length is 15 residues. The CDR3 loop reads CAIRTATGEVNEQFF. The CDR3 DNA follows: TGTGCCATCAGGACGGCTACGGGAGAGGTCAATGAGCAGTTCTTC.

The rearrangement joins TRBV5-6 to TRBJ2-1; tentatively, D is TRBD2 (5 bases). CDR1 SGHDT and CDR2 YYEEEE come from the germline V gene. The length of the CDR3 is 13 residues. V shed 0 bases and J shed 6 bases, with 7 bases lying between them. CDR3 nucleotides: TGTGCCAGCAGCTTGGGTGCGGGCAATGAGCAGTTCTTC. It codes for CASSLGAGNEQFF.

CDR3 in DNA: TGTGCCAGCAGTTACTCCGGGGCCGAGAATGAAAAACTGTTTTTT. Amino acid sequence: CASSYSGAENEKLFF. The rearrangement links TRBV6-6 to TRBJ1-4; D perhaps matches TRBD1 (5 bases). The CDR3 has 15 amino acids. CDR1 and CDR2 from the germline V gene are MNHNY and SVGAGI (reference sequence). With 0 bases removed from V and 5 bases from J, the gap between germline ends came to 10 bases.

This clonotype occurred once. The J gene is TRBJ2-1, the V gene TRBV12-3 or TRBV12-4, with 7 bases that match TRBD2. Trimming took 7 bases from V and 8 from J; bases not matched to a gene: 14. The CDR3 sequence is 15 residues long. The CDR3 bases are TGTGCCAGCACCTTAACTAGCGAGGCTTTCTATGAGCAGTTCTTC. Translated, it gives CASTLTSEAFYEQFF.

This clonotype has just a few counts. This chain links TRBV16 with TRBJ1-2; weak D call: TRBD1 (5 bases). V shed 2 bases and J shed 8 bases, with 12 bases lying between them. CDR3 length equals 13 residues. CDR1 is KGHSY, CDR2 FQNENV, per germline. The CDR3 sequence is CASSQPTGLGYTF. The CDR3, as DNA: TGTGCCAGCAGCCAACCCACAGGTTTAGGCTACACCTTC.

Only a few counts were recorded for this clonotype. The chain uses TRBV5-1 and TRBJ1-2, with TRBD1 identical over 8 bases. CDR1 is SGHRS and CDR2 is YFSETQ in the germline V gene. The CDR3 runs 17 residues. V shed 0 bases and J 2 bases; nucleotides not matched to a gene: 9. In DNA, the CDR3 is TGCGCCAGCAGCTTGGCCGGGGGACAGGCGAAAAACTATGGCTACACCTTC. As protein: CASSLAGGQAKNYGYTF.

This clonotype was observed a few times. The gene calls are TRBV29-1 and TRBJ1-2, with a tentative D call TRBD1 (5 bases). CDR3 size: 12 residues. V lost 6 bases to trimming and J lost 3 bases, with 11 bases between them. The germline gives CDR1 SQVTM, CDR2 ANQGSEA. CDR3 DNA sequence: TGCAGCGTCGCCCAGGGTGACTATGGCTACACCTTC. As protein: CSVAQGDYGYTF. Supplemented by reference TRBV29-1 and TRBJ1-2, the full variable domain reads SAVISQKPSRDICQRGTSLTIQCQVDSQVTMMFWYRQQPGQSLTLIATANQGSEATYESGFVIDKFPISRPNLTFSTLTVSNMSPEDSSIYLCSVAQGDYGYTFGSGTRLTVV.